This T cell receptor (beta chain) was found in a study of human T cells and chemical hapten exposure (dated by TCRdb to the early 2020s). About the investigation overall: For sensitization, 2% DPC in acetone was applied to a roughly 2 cm by roughly 2 cm area of upper inner arm skin. Throughout the study period of roughly 24 weeks, patients also received therapeutic DPC doses to the scalp every week. Patch testing on the upper back used Finn chambers containing 0.01% DPC, with scoring done after 6 days according to International Contact Dermatitis Research Group standards. The patient cohort, mostly female, included alopecia areata with under or over 50% scalp involvement, alopecia totalis and alopecia universalis. Libraries were pooled for sequencing, and variation in per-sample TCR yields was attributed mainly to small differences in library volumes within the pool. This study followed changes in the peripheral blood TCR repertoire in vivo during primary and secondary sensitization of alopecia patients to the hapten diphenylcyclopropenone (DPC). Blood samples were taken from patients before sensitization (week 0) and at 2, 6 and about 24 weeks after DPC sensitization. Around 30 alopecia patients provided blood for TCR sequencing at one to four time points (pre-sensitization, 2, 6 and 24 weeks). The research as a whole found: Alopecia, a presumed autoimmune disease, was present in all patients, so the immune response of the patients might differ from that of healthy individuals. After repeated subsampling, the strength of the expansion versus patch-test correlation and the threshold at which it became significant changed. Expanded TCRs formed significantly more large CDR3 similarity clusters than pre-sensitization or healthy control sets, consistent with antigen-driven responses. The number of TCRs above 1 in 1000 frequency did not change with DPC sensitization; there was no evidence of global repertoire structure alterations. Patch test score was positively correlated with the number of PT1 expanded TCRs, with significance at thresholds 8, 16 and 32 but not at 4.

Libraries were prepared through RACE. The sequencer listed for this sample is NextSeq 500. During library preparation, unique molecular identifiers were attached to individual cDNA molecules so that TCRs could be counted quantitatively and reproducibly. Both TCR alpha and TCR beta chains were sequenced from each blood RNA sample. In the paper's pipeline: Samples had a median of about 96,000 TCRs, with a range from roughly 20,000 to 690,600. The Decombinator software suite was used to annotate the V, J and CDR3 of the TCR reads. Every sample was subsampled to the same number of TCRs (28,000) for the PS versus PT1 abundance plots. TCRs were defined as expanded if absent before sensitization and observed at least eight times at the 2-week time point. The public reads were quality trimmed at Q25 with fastp and then assembled into clones with MiXCR by TCRdb, keeping productive beta chains. Each CDR3 protein gets just one entry, which takes the most common genes and DNA from the rows behind it. For this entry, the V and J calls and clone size follow TCRdb and not the study's own pipeline. The sample includes 150,000 to 200,000 distinct CDR3 sequences, with about 14% observed a single time. 1.7% of the sample goes to the ten largest clones.

The sample holds many counts of this clonotype. Its recognized antigen is unknown. No clone much larger than this one lies a single base away; base qualities are absent. The CDR3 runs 12 residues from the cysteine to the phenylalanine. Here the CDR3 DNA is all that survives: 36 bases in frame from base 1. Between the V and J ends, shortened by 6 bases and 2 bases respectively, the junction contains 7 bases. Reading the germline V gene gives CDR1 SGHRS and CDR2 YFSETQ. According to the study, the label for this sample's time point signals: patch test 1, 2 weeks after DPC sensitization. This specimen's treatment or condition label, per the study, means: therapeutic diphenylcyclopropenone sensitization with weekly scalp DPC. At every patch-test visit, the blood draw took place before the patch test was put on. Eligible patients were aged 18 to 70, diagnosed with alopecia, deemed suitable for DPC therapy, and excluded if pregnant. Unfractionated whole blood was collected in Tempus Blood RNA tubes, and total RNA was extracted from that blood.

The sequence joins TRBV5-1 to TRBJ2-3, with a tentative D gene TRBD2 over 5 matching bases. The starting material was whole blood, obtained in connection with sensitization to the hapten diphenylcyclopropenone (DPC). This sequence originates from a woman aged 30 to 39 with alopecia areata. Some clones in this sample may be carry-over from other donors' samples. The bases read TGCGCCAGCACTAGCTTCACAGATACGCAGTATTTT. The translation is CASTSFTDTQYF.